This is a list of T cell receptor beta chains from one sample in a study of Ad26.COV2.S vaccination and SARS-CoV-2 variants. Repertoires were generated with immunoSEQ multiplex PCR, while TCRdb's copy carries only in-frame clones and drops some. The data show around 250,000 clones, around nine tenths seen once. This material consisted of peripheral blood, taken in a trial of Ad26.COV2.S vaccine versus placebo. These receptor sequences come from a person aged 18-60 years who received the Ad26.COV2.S COVID-19 vaccine or a placebo. CDR3s include the opening cysteine and the closing phenylalanine or tryptophan. D genes are given only for firm matches. Size tells how often a clone was seen (once, few, many) or the class of an expanded clone, and some rows leave it out.

j_gene | abundance | v_gene | d_gene | CDR3aa | CDR3nt
TRBJ1-5 | NA | TRBV18 | TRBD1 | CASSPGTGGQIGQPQHF | TGTGCCAGCTCACCCGGGACAGGGGGTCAGATAGGTCAGCCCCAGCATTTT
TRBJ2-7 | NA | TRBV27 | NA | CASKVGTGTDREQYF | TGTGCCAGCAAGGTGGGCACCGGGACCGATCGCGAGCAGTACTTC
TRBJ2-7 | once | TRBV7-2 | NA | CASSPPSSYEQYF | TGTGCCAGCAGCCCCCCGAGCTCCTACGAGCAGTACTTC
TRBJ2-2 | once | TRBV7-9 | NA | CASSRGNTGELFF | TGTGCCAGCAGCCGAGGGAACACCGGGGAGCTGTTTTTT
TRBJ1-5 | NA | TRBV19 | TRBD1 | CASAPGQGTSINQPQHF | TGTGCCTCGGCTCCGGGACAGGGTACATCTATCAATCAGCCCCAGCATTTT
TRBJ2-3 | NA | TRBV30 | NA | CAWNRVTTDTQYF | TGTGCCTGGAACAGGGTAACCACAGATACGCAGTATTTT
TRBJ1-4 | NA | TRBV9 | TRBD1 | CASSVLGTGAEKLFF | TGTGCCAGCAGCGTGCTCGGGACAGGGGCCGAAAAACTGTTTTTT
TRBJ2-4 | NA | TRBV23-1 | NA | CASTRDRDSGDKNIQYF | TGCGCCAGCACACGAGACAGGGACTCAGGGGACAAAAACATTCAGTACTTC
TRBJ2-3 | NA | TRBV4-3 | TRBD2 | CASSQTSGWDTQYF | TGCGCCAGCAGCCAGACTAGCGGATGGGATACGCAGTATTTT
TRBJ2-7 | NA | TRBV28 | TRBD1 | CASGNRQGRVYEQYF | TGTGCCAGCGGCAATCGACAGGGAAGGGTCTACGAGCAGTACTTC
TRBJ1-6 | once | TRBV9 | NA | CASSVDRAGNSPLHF | TGTGCCAGCAGCGTAGACAGGGCCGGTAATTCACCCCTCCACTTT
TRBJ2-7 | NA | TRBV19 | NA | CASSTPMGSYEQYF | TGTGCCAGTAGTACCCCGATGGGGTCCTACGAGCAGTACTTC
TRBJ2-2 | NA | TRBV3-1/TRBV3-2 | NA | CASSPLRNTGELFF | TGTGCCAGCTCGCCCCTCAGGAACACCGGGGAGCTGTTTTTT
TRBJ1-3 | NA | TRBV25-1 | NA | CASSEFRGTAVKNTIYF | TGTGCCAGCAGTGAATTTCGCGGGACCGCCGTGAAGAACACCATATATTTT
TRBJ2-6 | NA | TRBV9 | NA | CASSVREGNGANVLTF | TGTGCCAGCAGCGTCCGTGAGGGCAACGGGGCCAACGTCCTGACTTTC
TRBJ2-5 | once | TRBV4-3 | NA | CASSQVVRAVETQYF | TGCGCCAGCAGCCAAGTTGTGAGGGCCGTGGAGACCCAGTACTTC
TRBJ2-3 | NA | TRBV11-2 | TRBD2 | CASSTYRDYWQYF | TGTGCCAGCAGCACATACCGGGACTACTGGCAGTATTTT
TRBJ2-3 | NA | TRBV5-4 | TRBD2 | CASSLAGGPPDTQYF | TGTGCCAGCAGCTTGGCGGGAGGGCCACCAGATACGCAGTATTTT
TRBJ1-1 | NA | TRBV30 | NA | CAWSPTADEAFF | TGTGCCTGGAGTCCGACAGCCGATGAAGCTTTCTTT
TRBJ2-7 | NA | TRBV9 | TRBD1 | CASSVAQGASYEQYF | TGTGCCAGCAGCGTAGCTCAGGGGGCATCCTACGAGCAGTACTTC
TRBJ2-5 | NA | TRBV9 | NA | CASSPQTTQETQYF | TGTGCCAGCAGCCCCCAGACCACACAAGAGACCCAGTACTTC
TRBJ1-1 | NA | TRBV4-1 | NA | CASSPKSESYEAFF | TGCGCCAGCAGCCCAAAGTCCGAGTCTTATGAAGCTTTCTTT
TRBJ2-3 | NA | TRBV7-9 | NA | CASTTWSRPEAQYF | TGTGCCAGCACCACGTGGTCCAGGCCTGAGGCGCAGTATTTT
TRBJ2-3 | NA | TRBV9 | NA | CASSSPDTQYF | TGTGCCAGCAGCTCCCCAGATACGCAGTATTTT
TRBJ1-1 | once | TRBV9 | NA | CASSVSGRVSGTEAFF | TGTGCCAGCAGCGTCAGCGGCAGGGTCTCGGGGACTGAAGCTTTCTTT
TRBJ2-1 | NA | TRBV19 | TRBD2 | CASSTRTSGRLGEQFF | TGTGCCAGTAGTACCCGGACTAGCGGGAGGTTAGGGGAGCAGTTCTTC
TRBJ1-2 | NA | TRBV12-3/TRBV12-4 | NA | CASTRGENYGYTF | TGTGCCAGCACTCGAGGCGAAAACTATGGCTACACCTTC
TRBJ2-5 | NA | TRBV5-1 | NA | CASSSIGETQYF | TGCGCCAGCAGCTCAATAGGGGAGACCCAGTACTTC
TRBJ1-2 | NA | TRBV5-4 | NA | CASSQGQPHYGYTF | TGTGCCAGCAGCCAAGGACAGCCCCACTATGGCTACACCTTC
TRBJ2-5 | NA | TRBV7-9 | NA | CASSPTPGETQYF | TGTGCCAGCAGCCCGACCCCGGGGGAGACCCAGTACTTC
TRBJ2-3 | NA | TRBV5-5 | NA | CASSLIADSTDTQYF | TGTGCCAGCAGCTTGATAGCGGATAGCACAGATACGCAGTATTTT
TRBJ2-7 | few | TRBV6-4 | TRBD2 | CASSDSGLASYEQYF | TGTGCCAGCAGTGACTCTGGACTAGCGTCCTACGAGCAGTACTTC
TRBJ2-5 | NA | TRBV12-3/TRBV12-4 | NA | CASSPAWETQYF | TGTGCCAGCAGCCCCGCTTGGGAGACCCAGTACTTC
TRBJ2-2 | NA | TRBV3-1/TRBV3-2 | TRBD2 | CASSQAGLAGGTGELFF | TGTGCCAGCAGCCAAGCGGGGCTAGCGGGGGGCACCGGGGAGCTGTTTTTT
TRBJ2-1 | NA | TRBV7-9 | NA | CASSSADEQFF | TGTGCCAGCAGCTCGGCAGATGAGCAGTTCTTC
TRBJ2-3 | NA | TRBV25-1 | TRBD2 | CASSISSGRNTDTQYF | TGTGCCAGCAGTATATCTAGCGGGAGGAACACAGATACGCAGTATTTT
TRBJ1-2 | NA | TRBV23-1 | TRBD1 | CASTKRGQIYGYTF | TGCGCCAGCACAAAGAGGGGACAGATCTATGGCTACACCTTC
TRBJ2-1 | NA | TRBV5-1 | TRBD2 | CASSLLTSGGVGNEQFF | TGCGCCAGCAGCTTGCTGACTAGCGGGGGGGTTGGCAATGAGCAGTTCTTC
TRBJ1-2 | NA | TRBV7-2 | NA | CASSLVAGAREDYGYTF | TGTGCCAGCAGCTTAGTTGCGGGGGCAAGGGAAGACTATGGCTACACCTTC
TRBJ1-1 | few | TRBV12-5 | NA | CASGLPSSPNTEAFF | TGTGCTAGTGGTTTGCCCTCCTCACCCAACACTGAAGCTTTCTTT
TRBJ2-2 | once | TRBV30 | TRBD2 | CAWSVLRTSGEMNTGELFF | TGTGCCTGGAGTGTACTTCGGACTAGCGGGGAGATGAACACCGGGGAGCTGTTTTTT
TRBJ2-3 | NA | TRBV30 | TRBD2 | CAWSALFQSGGSTARTDTQYF | TGTGCCTGGAGTGCCCTCTTTCAATCGGGGGGGTCGACCGCCCGCACAGATACGCAGTATTTT
TRBJ1-4 | NA | TRBV3-1/TRBV3-2 | NA | CASSQRPPLGEKLFF | TGTGCCAGCAGCCAACGTCCTCCCCTAGGGGAAAAACTGTTTTTT
TRBJ1-1 | NA | TRBV30 | TRBD1 | CAWRGAGGPMNTEAFF | TGTGCCTGGAGAGGGGCAGGGGGCCCCATGAACACTGAAGCTTTCTTT
TRBJ2-5 | NA | TRBV12-1 | NA | CASTRLSLTETQYF | TGTGCCAGCACAAGGCTATCTCTAACAGAGACCCAGTACTTC
TRBJ2-3 | NA | TRBV18 | TRBD2 | CASSPSGDTDTQYF | TGTGCCAGCTCACCAAGCGGGGACACAGATACGCAGTATTTT
TRBJ2-2 | NA | TRBV5-1 | NA | CASSWQGGDTGELFF | TGCGCCAGCAGCTGGCAGGGGGGAGACACCGGGGAGCTGTTTTTT
TRBJ1-1 | NA | TRBV7-2 | NA | CASSLGGPQGRSTEAFF | TGTGCCAGCAGCTTAGGGGGCCCACAGGGAAGGAGCACTGAAGCTTTCTTT
TRBJ2-1 | NA | TRBV18 | NA | CASSPPIGDGEQFF | TGTGCCAGCTCACCACCGATAGGTGACGGGGAGCAGTTCTTC
TRBJ2-2 | NA | TRBV9 | TRBD2 | CASSVEGSGGATGELFF | TGTGCCAGCAGCGTAGAGGGTAGCGGGGGGGCCACCGGGGAGCTGTTTTTT
TRBJ1-1 | NA | TRBV6-2/TRBV6-3 | NA | CASSYGPTRNTEAFF | TGTGCCAGCAGTTACGGCCCGACGCGTAACACTGAAGCTTTCTTT
TRBJ1-2 | NA | TRBV7-9 | TRBD1 | CASRGRTGAYGYTF | TGTGCCAGCAGAGGGAGGACAGGCGCTTATGGCTACACCTTC
TRBJ1-6 | NA | TRBV4-3 | TRBD1 | CASSSGTGALYNSPLHF | TGCGCCAGCAGCTCCGGGACAGGGGCCCTATATAATTCGCCCCTCCACTTT
TRBJ2-3 | NA | TRBV5-6 | NA | CASSFGTDTQYF | TGTGCCAGCAGCTTCGGGACAGATACGCAGTATTTT
TRBJ2-5 | NA | TRBV3-1/TRBV3-2 | TRBD2 | CASSQLAGLGETQYF | TGTGCCAGCAGCCAACTAGCGGGACTGGGGGAGACCCAGTACTTC
TRBJ1-6 | NA | TRBV11-2 | NA | CASSIGPGKVVNSPLHF | TGTGCCAGCAGCATTGGACCGGGGAAAGTTGTTAATTCACCCCTCCACTTT
TRBJ2-1 | NA | TRBV19 | NA | CASSIAGSDNEQFF | TGTGCCAGTAGTATAGCTGGGTCCGACAATGAGCAGTTCTTC
TRBJ2-7 | few | TRBV27 | NA | CASSLSLNYEQYF | TGTGCCAGCAGTTTAAGCCTTAACTACGAGCAGTACTTC
TRBJ1-5 | NA | TRBV27 | TRBD1 | CASSFAGQGNQPQHF | TGTGCCAGCAGTTTCGCTGGACAGGGCAATCAGCCCCAGCATTTT
TRBJ2-2 | once | TRBV19 | NA | CASSHDRGSNTGELFF | TGTGCCAGTAGTCATGATCGGGGCAGCAACACCGGGGAGCTGTTTTTT